Sequencing of this T cell receptor beta chain was carried out in a study of radiotherapy plus CTLA-4 blockade in lung cancer. V shed 1 base and J shed 2 bases, with 3 bases lying between them. This CDR3 is built from 12 residues. The V gene's germline CDR1 is SGHAT and CDR2 FQNNGV. Sequencing was performed with immunoSEQ multiplex PCR; in TCRdb, only in-frame clones are kept and a portion is missing. The sample shows 25,000 to 35,000 clones, more than 75% of them seen only once. J is TRBJ2-7 and V is TRBV11-2; no reliable D call. This sequence was found in a human donor with non-small cell lung cancer who had stable disease on radiotherapy plus ipilimumab. The source material was peripheral blood, sampled from a patient treated with radiotherapy plus ipilimumab. This chain's CDR3 is CASSLGTYEQYV. The CDR3 DNA is TGTGCCAGCAGCTTAGGAACCTACGAGCAGTACGTC.